A selection of T cell receptor beta chains follows, all from one sample in a study of T cell responses to AZD1222 COVID-19 vaccine. Sequencing was performed with immunoSEQ multiplex PCR; in TCRdb, only in-frame clones are kept and a portion is missing. Of some 150,000 clones listed, 70% to 90% are singletons. The specimen was peripheral blood, collected on day 0 of AZD1222 vaccination. Receptor source: an adult in good health. The CDR3 runs from the conserved cysteine through the conserved F or W. D genes are given only for firm matches. Only some rows state a clone size, as once, few, many or a class for expanded clones.

CDR3aa | CDR3nt | v_gene | abundance | j_gene | d_gene
CASSPLIGGEPQHF | TGTGCCAGCTCACCACTTATTGGTGGGGAGCCCCAGCATTTT | TRBV18 | once | TRBJ1-5 | -
CASSLGGTGYYYGYTF | TGTGCCAGCTCCCTGGGAGGGACAGGGTACTACTATGGCTACACCTTC | TRBV21-1 | - | TRBJ1-2 | -
CASSLGTSGGADTQYF | TGTGCCAGCAGCTTAGGGACTAGCGGGGGGGCAGATACGCAGTATTTT | TRBV7-2 | once | TRBJ2-3 | TRBD2
CASSDRFNQPQHF | TGTGCCAGCTCGGACAGGTTCAATCAGCCCCAGCATTTT | TRBV18 | many | TRBJ1-5 | TRBD1
CASSLSSGSIHEQYF | TGTGCCAGCAGTTTGTCTAGCGGGAGTATCCACGAGCAGTACTTC | TRBV28 | - | TRBJ2-7 | TRBD2
CASRKGESTDTQYF | TGTGCCAGCAGGAAGGGGGAGAGCACAGATACGCAGTATTTT | TRBV2 | - | TRBJ2-3 | -
CASRGDRDRSGNTIYF | TGTGCCAGCAGGGGAGACAGGGATCGCTCTGGAAACACCATATATTTT | TRBV2 | - | TRBJ1-3 | TRBD1
CSASRTQNTGELFF | TGCAGTGCTAGTCGGACACAGAACACCGGGGAGCTGTTTTTT | TRBV20-1 | - | TRBJ2-2 | -
CASSLWIGDPQDGYTF | TGTGCCAGCAGCTTATGGATAGGGGACCCTCAGGATGGCTACACCTTC | TRBV7-8 | - | TRBJ1-2 | -
CASSQVSIREKLFF | TGCGCCAGCAGCCAAGTTTCGATCCGTGAAAAACTGTTTTTT | TRBV4-1 | once | TRBJ1-4 | -